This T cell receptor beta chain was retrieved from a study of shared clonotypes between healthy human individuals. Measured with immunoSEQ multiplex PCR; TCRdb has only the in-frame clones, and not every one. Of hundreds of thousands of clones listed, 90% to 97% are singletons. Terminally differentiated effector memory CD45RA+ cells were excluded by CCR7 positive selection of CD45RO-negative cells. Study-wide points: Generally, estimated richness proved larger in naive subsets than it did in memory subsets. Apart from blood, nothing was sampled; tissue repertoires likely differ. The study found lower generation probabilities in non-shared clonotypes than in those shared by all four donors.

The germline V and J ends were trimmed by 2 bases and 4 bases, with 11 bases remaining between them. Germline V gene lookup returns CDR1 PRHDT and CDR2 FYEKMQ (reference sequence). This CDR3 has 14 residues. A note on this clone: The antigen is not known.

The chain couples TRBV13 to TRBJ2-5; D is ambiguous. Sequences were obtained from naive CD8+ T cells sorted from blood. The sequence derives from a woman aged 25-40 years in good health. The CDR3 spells CASSLNLVPETQYF. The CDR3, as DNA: TGTGCCAGCAGCTTAAACTTGGTTCCAGAGACCCAGTACTTC.